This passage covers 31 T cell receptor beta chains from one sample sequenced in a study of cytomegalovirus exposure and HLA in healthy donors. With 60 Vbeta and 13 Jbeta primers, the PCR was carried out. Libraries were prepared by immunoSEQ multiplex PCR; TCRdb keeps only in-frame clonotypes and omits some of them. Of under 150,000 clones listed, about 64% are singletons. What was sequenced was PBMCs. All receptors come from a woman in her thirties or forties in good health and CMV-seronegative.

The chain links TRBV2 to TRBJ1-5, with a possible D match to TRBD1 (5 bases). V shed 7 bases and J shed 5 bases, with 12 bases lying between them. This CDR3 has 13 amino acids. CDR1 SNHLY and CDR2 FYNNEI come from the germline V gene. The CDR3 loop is CASTRGGDQPQHF. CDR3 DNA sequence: TGTGCCAGCACTCGTGGAGGGGATCAGCCCCAGCATTTT.

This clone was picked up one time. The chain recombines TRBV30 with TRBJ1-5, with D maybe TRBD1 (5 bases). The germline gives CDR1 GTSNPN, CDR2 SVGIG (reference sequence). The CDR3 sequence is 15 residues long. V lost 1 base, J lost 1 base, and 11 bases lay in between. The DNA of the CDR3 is TGTGCCTGGAGTGAAGGGGACTTCAGCAATCAGCCCCAGCATTTT. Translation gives CAWSEGDFSNQPQHF.

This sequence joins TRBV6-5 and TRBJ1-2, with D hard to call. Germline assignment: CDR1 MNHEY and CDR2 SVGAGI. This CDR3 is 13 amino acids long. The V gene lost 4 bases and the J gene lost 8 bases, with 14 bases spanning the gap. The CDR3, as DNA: TGTGCCAGCAGTTCCAATACCGGAGGGGGCTACACCTTC. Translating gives CASSSNTGGGYTF.

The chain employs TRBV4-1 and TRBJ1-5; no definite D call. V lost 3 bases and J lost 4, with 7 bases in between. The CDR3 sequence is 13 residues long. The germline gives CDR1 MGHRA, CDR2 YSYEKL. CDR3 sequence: CASSHGENQPQHF. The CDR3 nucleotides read TGCGCCAGCAGCCACGGGGAGAATCAGCCCCAGCATTTT.

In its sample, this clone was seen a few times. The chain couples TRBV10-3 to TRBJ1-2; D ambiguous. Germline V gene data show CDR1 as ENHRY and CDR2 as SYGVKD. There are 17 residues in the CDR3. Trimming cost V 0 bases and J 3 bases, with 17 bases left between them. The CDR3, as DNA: TGTGCCATCAGTGAGTCCATCATTCAGCAGGCCCACTATGGCTACACCTTC. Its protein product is CAISESIIQQAHYGYTF.

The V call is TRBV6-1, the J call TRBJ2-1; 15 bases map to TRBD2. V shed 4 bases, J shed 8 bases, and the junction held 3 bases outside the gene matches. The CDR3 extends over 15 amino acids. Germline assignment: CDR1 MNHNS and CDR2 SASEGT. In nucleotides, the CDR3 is TGTGCCAGCAGTGGGACTAGCGGGGGGGCGCATGAGCAGTTCTTC. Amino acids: CASSGTSGGAHEQFF.

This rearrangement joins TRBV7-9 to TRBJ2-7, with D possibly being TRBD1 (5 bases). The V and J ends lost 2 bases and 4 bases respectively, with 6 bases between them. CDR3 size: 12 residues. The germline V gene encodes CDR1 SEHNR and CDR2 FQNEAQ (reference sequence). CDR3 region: CASSLKGYEQYF. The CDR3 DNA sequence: TGTGCCAGCAGCTTAAAGGGGTACGAGCAGTACTTC. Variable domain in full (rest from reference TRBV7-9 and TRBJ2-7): DTGVSQNPRHKITKRGQNVTFRCDPISEHNRLYWYRQTLGQGPEFLTYFQNEAQLEKSRLLSDRFSAERPKGSFSTLEIQRTEQGDSAMYLCASSLKGYEQYFGPGTRLTVT.

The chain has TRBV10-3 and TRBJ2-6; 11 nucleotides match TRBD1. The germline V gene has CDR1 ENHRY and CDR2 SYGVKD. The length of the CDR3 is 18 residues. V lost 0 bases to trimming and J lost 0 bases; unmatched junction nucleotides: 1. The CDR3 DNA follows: TGTGCCATCAGTGAGTCAGGGACAGGGGGCTCTGGGGCCAACGTCCTGACTTTC. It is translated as CAISESGTGGSGANVLTF.

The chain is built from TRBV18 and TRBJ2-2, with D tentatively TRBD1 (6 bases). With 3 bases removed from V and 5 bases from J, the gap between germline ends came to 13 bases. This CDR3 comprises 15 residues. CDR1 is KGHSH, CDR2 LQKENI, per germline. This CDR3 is CASSPLRGGTGELFF. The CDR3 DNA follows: TGTGCCAGCTCACCGCTCAGGGGTGGTACCGGGGAGCTGTTTTTT.

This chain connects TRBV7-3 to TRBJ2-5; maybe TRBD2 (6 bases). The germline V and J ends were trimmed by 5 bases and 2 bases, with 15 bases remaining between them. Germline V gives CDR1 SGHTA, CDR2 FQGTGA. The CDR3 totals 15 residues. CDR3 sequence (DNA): TGTGCCAGCAGCATCTCCGGGACTCTTCAAGAGACCCAGTACTTC. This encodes CASSISGTLQETQYF.

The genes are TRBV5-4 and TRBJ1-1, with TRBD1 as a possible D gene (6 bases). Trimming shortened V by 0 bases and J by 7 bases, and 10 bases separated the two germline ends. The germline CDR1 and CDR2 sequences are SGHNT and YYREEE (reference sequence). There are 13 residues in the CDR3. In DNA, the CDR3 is TGTGCCAGCAGCTTGGTGGGACAAGGTGAAGCTTTCTTT. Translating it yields CASSLVGQGEAFF.

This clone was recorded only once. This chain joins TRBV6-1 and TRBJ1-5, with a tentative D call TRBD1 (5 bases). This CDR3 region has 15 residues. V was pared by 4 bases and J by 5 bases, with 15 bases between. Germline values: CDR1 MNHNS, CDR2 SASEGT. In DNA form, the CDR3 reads TGTGCCAGCAGTGTCTTCAGGGAAAGTGATCAGCCCCAGCATTTT. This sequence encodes CASSVFRESDQPQHF.

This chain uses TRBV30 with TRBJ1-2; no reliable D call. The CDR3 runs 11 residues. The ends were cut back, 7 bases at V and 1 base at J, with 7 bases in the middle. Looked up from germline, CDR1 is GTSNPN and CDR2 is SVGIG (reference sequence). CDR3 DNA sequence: TGTGCCTCCTTTAATAACTATGGCTACACCTTC. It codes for CASFNNYGYTF.

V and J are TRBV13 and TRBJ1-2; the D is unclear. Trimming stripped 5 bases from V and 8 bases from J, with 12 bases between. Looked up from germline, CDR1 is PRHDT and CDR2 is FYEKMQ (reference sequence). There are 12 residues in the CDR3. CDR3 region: CASSRTGAGYTF. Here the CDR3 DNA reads TGTGCCAGCAGCCGAACCGGAGCCGGCTACACCTTC.

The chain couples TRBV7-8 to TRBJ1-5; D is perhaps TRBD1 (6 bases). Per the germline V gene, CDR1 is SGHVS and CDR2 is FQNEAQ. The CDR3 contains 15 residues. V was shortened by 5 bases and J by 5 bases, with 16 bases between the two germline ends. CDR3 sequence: CASSPQDRTDQPQHF. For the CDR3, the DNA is TGTGCCAGCAGCCCCCAGGACAGAACGGATCAGCCCCAGCATTTT.

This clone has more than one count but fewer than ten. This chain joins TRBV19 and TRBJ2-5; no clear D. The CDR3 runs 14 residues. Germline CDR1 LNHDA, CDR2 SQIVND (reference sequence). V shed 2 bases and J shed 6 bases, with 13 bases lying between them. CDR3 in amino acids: CASSIRKASQTQYF. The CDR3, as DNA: TGTGCCAGTAGTATACGGAAAGCGAGTCAGACCCAGTACTTC.

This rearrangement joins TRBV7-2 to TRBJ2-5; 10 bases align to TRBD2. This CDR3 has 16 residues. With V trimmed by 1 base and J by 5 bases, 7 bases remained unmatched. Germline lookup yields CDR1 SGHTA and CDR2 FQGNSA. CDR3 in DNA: TGTGCCAGCAGCTTAGTCGCTAGCGGGGGCGAGGAGACCCAGTACTTC. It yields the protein CASSLVASGGEETQYF.

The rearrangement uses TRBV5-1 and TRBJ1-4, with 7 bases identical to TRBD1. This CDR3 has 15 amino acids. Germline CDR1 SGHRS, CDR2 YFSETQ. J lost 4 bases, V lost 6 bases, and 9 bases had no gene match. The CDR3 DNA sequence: TGCGCCAGCACCGCTCGGGACAGCGGTAATGAAAAACTGTTTTTT. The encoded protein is CASTARDSGNEKLFF. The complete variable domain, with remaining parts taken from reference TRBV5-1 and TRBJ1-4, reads KAGVTQTPRYLIKTRGQQVTLSCSPISGHRSVSWYQQTPGQGLQFLFEYFSETQRNKGNFPGRFSGRQFSNSRSEMNVSTLELGDSALYLCASTARDSGNEKLFFGSGTQLSVL.

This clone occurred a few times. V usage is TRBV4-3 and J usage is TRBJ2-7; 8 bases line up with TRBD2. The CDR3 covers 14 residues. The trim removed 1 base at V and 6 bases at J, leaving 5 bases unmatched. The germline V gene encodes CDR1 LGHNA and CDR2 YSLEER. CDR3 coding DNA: TGCGCCAGCAGCCAAGCGGCGGGGGGTAGCGAGCAGTACTTC. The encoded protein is CASSQAAGGSEQYF.

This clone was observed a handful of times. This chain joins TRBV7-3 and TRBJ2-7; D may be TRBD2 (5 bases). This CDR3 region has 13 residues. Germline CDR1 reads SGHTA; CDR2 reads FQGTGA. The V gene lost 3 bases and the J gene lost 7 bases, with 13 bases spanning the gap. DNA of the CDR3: TGTGCCAGCAGCTTGGAGGCCACGAGGGAGCAGTACTTC. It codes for CASSLEATREQYF.

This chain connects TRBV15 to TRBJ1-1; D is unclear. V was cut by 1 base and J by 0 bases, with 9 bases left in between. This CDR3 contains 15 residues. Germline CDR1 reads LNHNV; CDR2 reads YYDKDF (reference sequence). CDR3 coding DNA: TGTGCCACCAGCAGAGGGCGGGCTATGAACACTGAAGCTTTCTTT. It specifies CATSRGRAMNTEAFF.

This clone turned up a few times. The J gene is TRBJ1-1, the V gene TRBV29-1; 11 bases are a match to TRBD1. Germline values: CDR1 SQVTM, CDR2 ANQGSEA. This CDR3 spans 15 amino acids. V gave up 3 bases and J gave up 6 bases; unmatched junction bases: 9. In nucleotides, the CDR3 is TGCAGCGTTGAGAGGACAGGGGGCTTTGTGTCTGAAGCTTTCTTT. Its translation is CSVERTGGFVSEAFF.

CDR3 in amino acids: CASTGQGTGANVLTF. The CDR3 DNA sequence: TGTGCCAGCACCGGACAGGGAACTGGGGCCAACGTCCTGACTTTC. The genes are TRBV6-1 and TRBJ2-6; 8 bases map to TRBD1. Losses at the gene ends were 7 bases for V and 2 bases for J; bases not matched to a gene: 4. Per germline, CDR1 MNHNS and CDR2 SASEGT. The CDR3 is 15 amino acids.

For the CDR3, the DNA is TGCGCCAGCAGCCACGGGACAGGGAGGGATTCACCCCTCCACTTT. Its protein product is CASSHGTGRDSPLHF. The chain recombines TRBV4-1 with TRBJ1-6; 9 bases map to TRBD1. The CDR3 consists of 15 residues. CDR1 and CDR2 from the germline V gene are MGHRA and YSYEKL. Trimming cost V 3 bases and J 8 bases; bases outside gene matches: 5.

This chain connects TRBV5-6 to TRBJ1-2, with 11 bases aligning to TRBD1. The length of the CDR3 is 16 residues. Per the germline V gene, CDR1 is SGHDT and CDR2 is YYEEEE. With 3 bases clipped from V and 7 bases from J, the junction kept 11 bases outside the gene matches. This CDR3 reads CASSYPLDRGQVGYTF. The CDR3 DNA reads TGTGCCAGCAGCTACCCCCTGGACAGGGGGCAGGTTGGCTACACCTTC.

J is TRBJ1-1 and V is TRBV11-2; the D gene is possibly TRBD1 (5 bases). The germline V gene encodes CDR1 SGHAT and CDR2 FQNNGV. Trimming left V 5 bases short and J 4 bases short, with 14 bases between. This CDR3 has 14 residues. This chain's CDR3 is CASSLGGGITEAFF. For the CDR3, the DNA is TGTGCCAGCAGCCTCGGGGGGGGGATCACTGAAGCTTTCTTT.

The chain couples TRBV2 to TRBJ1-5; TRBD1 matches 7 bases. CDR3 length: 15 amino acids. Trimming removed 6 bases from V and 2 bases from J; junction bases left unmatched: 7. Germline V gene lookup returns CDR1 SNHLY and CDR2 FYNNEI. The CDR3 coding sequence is TGTGCCAGCAGGGCAGGGGGATTCGGCAATCAGCCCCAGCATTTT. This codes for CASRAGGFGNQPQHF.

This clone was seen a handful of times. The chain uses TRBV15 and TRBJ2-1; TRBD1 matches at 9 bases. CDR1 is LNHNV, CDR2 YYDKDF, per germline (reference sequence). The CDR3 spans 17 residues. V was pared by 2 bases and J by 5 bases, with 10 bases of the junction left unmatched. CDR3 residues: CATSRPTGTGINNEQFF. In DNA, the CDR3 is TGTGCCACCAGCAGACCGACTGGGACAGGGATTAACAATGAGCAGTTCTTC.

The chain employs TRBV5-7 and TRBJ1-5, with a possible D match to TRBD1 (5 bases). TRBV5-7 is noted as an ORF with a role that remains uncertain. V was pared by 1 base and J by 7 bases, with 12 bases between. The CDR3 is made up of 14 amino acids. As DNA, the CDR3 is TGTGCCAGCAGCTTGTTCAGGGATGGGCAGCCCCAGCATTTT. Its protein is CASSLFRDGQPQHF.

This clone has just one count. The DNA of the CDR3 is TGTGCCAGCTCAGAGAACGGCGGGGGCACTGAAGCTTTCTTT. The encoded protein is CASSENGGGTEAFF. The gene calls are TRBV18 and TRBJ1-1; TRBD1 is a possible D gene (5 bases). Trimming cost V 5 bases and J 4 bases, with 14 bases left between them. CDR3 size: 14 residues. Per germline, CDR1 KGHSH and CDR2 LQKENI.

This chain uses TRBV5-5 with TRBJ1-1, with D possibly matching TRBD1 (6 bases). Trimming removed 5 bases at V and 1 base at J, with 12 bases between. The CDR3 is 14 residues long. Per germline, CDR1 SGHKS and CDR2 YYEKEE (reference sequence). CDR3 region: CASRLGAANTEAFF. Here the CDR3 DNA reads TGTGCCAGCAGACTGGGGGCCGCGAACACTGAAGCTTTCTTT.